The 2 T cell receptor beta chains given below trace back to one sample, sequenced in a study of blood T cell repertoires in COVID-19. Sequencing used immunoSEQ multiplex PCR; TCRdb keeps in-frame clones, though not all of them. The data show about 220,000 clones, approximately 85% seen once. What was sequenced was peripheral blood. The receptors were gathered from a woman aged 70-85 years with COVID-19, enrolled during active disease.

The V call is TRBV12-3 or TRBV12-4, the J call TRBJ1-5; tentatively, D is TRBD1 (5 bases). V was shortened by 9 bases and J by 7 bases, with 16 bases between the two germline ends. This CDR3 comprises 13 residues. The CDR3 region is CASTAGVEQPQHF. The CDR3 DNA reads as TGTGCCAGTACTGCGGGGGTCGAGCAGCCCCAGCATTTT.

The J gene is TRBJ1-1, the V gene TRBV7-9; D is possibly TRBD1 (5 bases). V gave up 1 base and J gave up 1 base, with 7 bases separating them. In germline, CDR1 is SEHNR, CDR2 FQNEAQ (reference sequence). The CDR3 extends over 14 amino acids. The CDR3 protein is CASSLVGGNTEAFF. The CDR3 coding sequence is TGTGCCAGCAGCTTAGTCGGGGGGAACACTGAAGCTTTCTTT.